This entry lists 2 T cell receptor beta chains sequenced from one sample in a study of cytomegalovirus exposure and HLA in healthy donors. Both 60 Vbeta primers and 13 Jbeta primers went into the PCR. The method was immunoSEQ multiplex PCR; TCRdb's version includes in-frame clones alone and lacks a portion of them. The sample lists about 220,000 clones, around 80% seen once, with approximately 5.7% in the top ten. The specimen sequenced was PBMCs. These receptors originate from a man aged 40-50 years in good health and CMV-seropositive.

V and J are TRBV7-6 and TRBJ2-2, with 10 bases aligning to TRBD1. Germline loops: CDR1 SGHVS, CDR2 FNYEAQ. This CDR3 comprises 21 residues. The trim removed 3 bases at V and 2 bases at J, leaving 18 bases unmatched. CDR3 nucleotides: TGTGCCAGCAGCTTCCATCCGGGACAGGGGCCGAACGGGGTTAACACCGGGGAGCTGTTTTTT. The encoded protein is CASSFHPGQGPNGVNTGELFF.

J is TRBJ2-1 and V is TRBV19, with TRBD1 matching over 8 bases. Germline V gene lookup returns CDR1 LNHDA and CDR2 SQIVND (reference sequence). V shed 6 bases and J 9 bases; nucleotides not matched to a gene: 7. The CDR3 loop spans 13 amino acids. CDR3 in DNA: TGTGCCAGTAGCAACCAGGGGGCGGGTGAGCAGTTCTTC. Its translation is CASSNQGAGEQFF.